Following are 16 T cell receptor beta chains from one sample sequenced in a study of blood T cell repertoires in COVID-19. The repertoire was sequenced with immunoSEQ multiplex PCR; TCRdb's copy has only in-frame clones and lacks some. The repertoire holds some 170,000 clones, with around 80% as singletons. Sequenced: PBMCs or T cells enriched from blood (not recorded which). These TCRs come from a man in his fifties who had recovered from COVID-19.

The chain uses TRBV7-2 and TRBJ2-1; 7 bases match TRBD2. Germline V gene sequence: CDR1 SGHTA, CDR2 FQGNSA. The CDR3 runs 15 residues. V was pared by 3 bases and J by 5 bases, with 7 bases of the junction left unmatched. DNA of the CDR3: TGTGCCAGCAGCTTGAGCGGGGCGGACCACAATGAGCAGTTCTTC. It specifies CASSLSGADHNEQFF.

This chain joins TRBV27 and TRBJ1-1; 8 nucleotides line up with TRBD1. In germline, CDR1 is MNHEY, CDR2 SMNVEV (reference sequence). The CDR3 sequence is 15 residues long. Trimming at V came to 5 bases and at J to 0 bases, leaving 5 bases not matched to a gene. In DNA form, the CDR3 reads TGTGCCAGCAGTATAGGACAGGGAATGAACACTGAAGCTTTCTTT. This gives the protein CASSIGQGMNTEAFF.

This chain connects TRBV9 to TRBJ1-1; 7 bases align to TRBD1. CDR1 is SGDLS, CDR2 YYNGEE, per germline. The CDR3 consists of 15 residues. V was pared by 2 bases and J by 1 base, with 5 bases of the junction left unmatched. Written as DNA, the CDR3 is TGTGCCAGCAGCGTTCAAGGGACAGAGAACACTGAAGCTTTCTTT. Translation: CASSVQGTENTEAFF. Together with reference TRBV9 and TRBJ1-1, the CDR3 gives the full variable domain: DSGVTQTPKHLITATGQRVTLRCSPRSGDLSVYWYQQSLDQGLQFLIQYYNGEERAKGNILERFSAQQFPDLHSELNLSSLELGDSALYFCASSVQGTENTEAFFGQGTRLTVV.

The V and J genes are TRBV7-9 and TRBJ1-1, with D possibly TRBD1 on 6 matching bases. V lost 5 bases to trimming and J lost 4 bases, with 14 bases between them. Germline assignment: CDR1 SEHNR and CDR2 FQNEAQ (reference sequence). The CDR3 sequence is 14 residues long. The CDR3 spells CASSQGHPFTEAFF. Here the CDR3 DNA reads TGTGCCAGCAGCCAGGGACACCCTTTCACTGAAGCTTTCTTT. Looking up the rest from reference TRBV7-9 and TRBJ1-1 gives the full variable domain: DTGVSQNPRHKITKRGQNVTFRCDPISEHNRLYWYRQTLGQGPEFLTYFQNEAQLEKSRLLSDRFSAERPKGSFSTLEIQRTEQGDSAMYLCASSQGHPFTEAFFGQGTRLTVV.

The table lists this clone with a few counts. V is TRBV11-3 and J is TRBJ2-7; possibly TRBD2 for D (6 bases). Per germline, CDR1 SGHNT and CDR2 YENEEA. CDR3 size: 13 residues. V was shortened by 4 bases and J by 4 bases, with 11 bases between the two germline ends. CDR3 protein: CASSSRGEYEQYF. The CDR3 coding sequence is TGTGCCAGCAGCTCCCGCGGGGAATACGAGCAGTACTTC.

This clone was found a few times. This chain connects TRBV10-3 to TRBJ2-3; D is perhaps TRBD2 (7 bases). The ends were cut back, 6 bases at V and 0 bases at J, with 16 bases in the middle. CDR1 and CDR2 (germline): ENHRY, SYGVKD. This CDR3 comprises 16 residues. The DNA of the CDR3 is TGTGCCATCAGAGCCGGGGGGCGGGGTAGCACAGATACGCAGTATTTT. Translating it yields CAIRAGGRGSTDTQYF.

The chain links TRBV19 to TRBJ2-1; 10 bases map to TRBD2. J gave up 4 bases and V 5 bases, and 2 bases lay outside the gene matches. The CDR3 sequence is 14 residues long. The germline V gene encodes CDR1 LNHDA and CDR2 SQIVND (reference sequence). CDR3 protein: CASSLTSGYNEQFF. DNA of the CDR3: TGTGCCAGTAGTTTGACTAGCGGGTACAATGAGCAGTTCTTC.

The chain joins TRBV6-6 to TRBJ1-5, with D maybe TRBD1 (6 bases). Germline V gene lookup returns CDR1 MNHNY and CDR2 SVGAGI (reference sequence). Trimming stripped 6 bases from V and 6 bases from J, with 15 bases between. This CDR3 comprises 14 residues. The DNA of the CDR3 is TGTGCCAGCAGACCCCAGGGAGGGGGTCAGCCCCAGCATTTT. Encoded protein: CASRPQGGGQPQHF.

The chain carries TRBV15 and TRBJ1-1; D might be TRBD1 (5 bases). Germline V gives CDR1 LNHNV, CDR2 YYDKDF (reference sequence). The V end lost 0 bases, the J end lost 8 bases, and 13 bases lay between the germline ends. This CDR3 is built from 14 residues. The CDR3 DNA sequence: TGTGCCACCAGCAGAGATCCGGGGGGACCCGAAGCTTTCTTT. Protein product: CATSRDPGGPEAFF.

The rearrangement links TRBV5-8 to TRBJ1-1, with D unclear. Germline V gene lookup returns CDR1 SGHTS and CDR2 YDEGEE. Trimming removed 2 bases from V and 1 base from J, with 9 bases in between. The CDR3 runs 14 residues. The CDR3: CASSFGSGNTEAFF. CDR3 nucleotides: TGTGCCAGCAGCTTTGGGTCAGGGAACACTGAAGCTTTCTTT.

The chain combines TRBV12-1 with TRBJ1-1; the table's D call, TRBD1, has no DNA check behind it. TRBV12-1 is a known pseudogene. The CDR3 loop spans 16 amino acids. Here the CDR3 DNA reads TGTGCCAGCACCACCAGCAGGTCAGTAGGGAACACTGAAGCTTTCTTT. It encodes CASTTSRSVGNTEAFF.

This chain connects TRBV9 to TRBJ1-3; tentative D call: TRBD1 (5 bases). Germline-derived CDR1 and CDR2 are SGDLS and YYNGEE. V was cut by 4 bases and J by 0 bases, with 14 bases left in between. The CDR3 spans 16 residues. The CDR3, as DNA: TGTGCCAGCAGCCTAAATGGGGCAATCTCTGGAAACACCATATATTTT. Translation gives CASSLNGAISGNTIYF.

The chain uses TRBV14 and TRBJ1-4; D gene ambiguous. CDR1 and CDR2 from the germline V gene are SGHDN and FVKESK. The CDR3 spans 13 residues. V was cut by 1 base and J by 8 bases, with 8 bases left in between. In nucleotides, the CDR3 is TGTGCCAGCAGCCAAGGGTTCGGGGAAAAACTGTTTTTT. This gives the protein CASSQGFGEKLFF.

This clone was picked up one time. The rearrangement uses TRBV24-1 and TRBJ2-3; D is possibly TRBD2 (7 bases). The CDR3 consists of 15 residues. The V end was cut by 10 bases, the J end by 2 bases, with 18 bases between. CDR1 and CDR2 (germline): KGHDR, SFDVKD. CDR3 in amino acids: CATREGGAYTDTQYF. CDR3 bases: TGTGCCACGCGGGAAGGGGGGGCCTACACAGATACGCAGTATTTT.

V usage is TRBV7-9 and J usage is TRBJ2-5; TRBD2 agrees at 10 bases. CDR3 length equals 16 residues. The V gene end was trimmed by 6 bases and the J gene end by 4 bases; junction bases not matched to a gene: 11. Germline CDR1 is SEHNR and CDR2 is FQNEAQ (reference sequence). Here the CDR3 reads CASRQNLAGEIETQYF. The DNA for the CDR3 is TGTGCCAGCAGACAAAACCTAGCGGGGGAGATAGAGACCCAGTACTTC. Combining the CDR3 with reference TRBV7-9 and TRBJ2-5 gives the whole variable domain DTGVSQNPRHKITKRGQNVTFRCDPISEHNRLYWYRQTLGQGPEFLTYFQNEAQLEKSRLLSDRFSAERPKGSFSTLEIQRTEQGDSAMYLCASRQNLAGEIETQYFGPGTRLLVL.

The rearrangement joins TRBV19 to TRBJ2-3; D unresolved. Germline V lookup: CDR1 LNHDA, CDR2 SQIVND (reference sequence). The ends were cut back, 8 bases at V and 6 bases at J, with 9 bases in the middle. The CDR3 is 11 amino acids. The CDR3 is CASSRWDTQYF. The CDR3, as DNA: TGTGCCAGTTCCAGATGGGATACGCAGTATTTT.